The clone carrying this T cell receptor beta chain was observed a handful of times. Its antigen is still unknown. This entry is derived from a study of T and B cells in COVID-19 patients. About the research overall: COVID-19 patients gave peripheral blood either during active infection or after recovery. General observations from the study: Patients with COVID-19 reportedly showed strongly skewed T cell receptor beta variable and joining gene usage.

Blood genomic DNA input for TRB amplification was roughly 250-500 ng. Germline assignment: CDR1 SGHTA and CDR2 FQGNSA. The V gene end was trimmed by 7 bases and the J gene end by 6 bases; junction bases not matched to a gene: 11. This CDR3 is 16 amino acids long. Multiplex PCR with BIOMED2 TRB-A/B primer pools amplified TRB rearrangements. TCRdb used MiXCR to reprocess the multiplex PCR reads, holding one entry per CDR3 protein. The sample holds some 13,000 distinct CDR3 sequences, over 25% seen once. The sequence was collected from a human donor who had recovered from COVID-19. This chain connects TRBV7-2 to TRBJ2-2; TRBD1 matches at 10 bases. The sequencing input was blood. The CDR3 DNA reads TGTGCCAGCACGGGACAGGGACAGGGGATCTCCGGGGAGCTGTTTTTT. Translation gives CASTGQGQGISGELFF.